These 8 T cell receptor beta chains were all obtained from the same sample, sequenced in a study of CD8+ T cells in alopecia areata. Lesional scalp punch biopsies and peripheral blood came from alopecia areata patients. Following extraction, RNA underwent reverse transcription to cDNA, which served as the sequencing template. The data were produced by immunoSEQ multiplex PCR, yet TCRdb's version contains in-frame clones alone and is incomplete. The sample holds roughly 10,000 clones, roughly three fifths seen once. Source: skin, taken at week 0. These receptors were taken from a human donor with alopecia areata.

The rearrangement links TRBV29-1 to TRBJ2-5; tentative D call: TRBD2 (5 bases). The CDR3 spans 12 residues. CDR1 SQVTM and CDR2 ANQGSEA come from the germline V gene. V gave up 6 bases and J gave up 5 bases, with 13 bases separating them. Here the CDR3 reads CSVPEGAETQYF. In DNA, the CDR3 is TGCAGCGTCCCAGAGGGCGCGGAGACCCAGTACTTC.

The sample holds a few counts of this clone. This chain connects TRBV7-6 to TRBJ1-5; tentatively, D is TRBD1 (6 bases). Trimming took 4 bases from V and 0 from J, leaving 25 bases between them. The germline gives CDR1 SGHVS, CDR2 FNYEAQ. The CDR3 spans 20 residues. CDR3 amino acids: CASSSSAGRGGPDSNQPQHF. The CDR3 coding sequence is TGTGCCAGCAGCTCCTCGGCCGGTCGGGGGGGGCCGGATAGCAATCAGCCCCAGCATTTT. Drawing the rest from reference TRBV7-6 and TRBJ1-5, the complete variable domain is GAGVSQSPRYKVTKRGQDVALRCDPISGHVSLYWYRQALGQGPEFLTYFNYEAQQDKSGLPNDRFSAERPEGSISTLTIQRTEQRDSAMYRCASSSSAGRGGPDSNQPQHFGDGTRLSIL.

The chain links TRBV4-1 to TRBJ2-1; 7 nucleotides align to TRBD1. Germline trimming cut 3 bases from V and 12 bases from J; bases unmatched to any gene: 17. The CDR3 loop spans 16 amino acids. The germline V gene encodes CDR1 MGHRA and CDR2 YSYEKL. The CDR3 bases are TGCGCCAGCAGCCATGATCGGACAGGCCAAAGAAGGGGGCAGTTCTTC. Protein sequence: CASSHDRTGQRRGQFF.

The rearrangement uses TRBV9 and TRBJ1-5, with a possible D match to TRBD1 (5 bases). V was cut by 0 bases and J by 4 bases, with 11 bases left in between. Per germline, CDR1 SGDLS and CDR2 YYNGEE. This CDR3 region has 15 residues. The CDR3 region has the DNA TGTGCCAGCAGCGTAGGGGGCACAAAGAATCAGCCCCAGCATTTT. It translates to CASSVGGTKNQPQHF.

The CDR3 protein is CASSHSQGPAGELFF. The CDR3 nucleotides are TGCGCCAGCAGCCACTCCCAGGGGCCGGCTGGGGAGCTGTTTTTT. The genes are TRBV5-1 and TRBJ2-2; possible D gene TRBD1, 6 bases. The germline gives CDR1 SGHRS, CDR2 YFSETQ. The CDR3 length is 15 residues. The germline V and J ends were trimmed by 4 bases and 8 bases, with 18 bases remaining between them. The variable domain in full, with the rest retrieved from reference TRBV5-1 and TRBJ2-2, is KAGVTQTPRYLIKTRGQQVTLSCSPISGHRSVSWYQQTPGQGLQFLFEYFSETQRNKGNFPGRFSGRQFSNSRSEMNVSTLELGDSALYLCASSHSQGPAGELFFGEGSRLTVL.

The chain uses TRBV5-6 and TRBJ1-4; the match to TRBD1 covers 7 bases. V lost 2 bases, J lost 7 bases, and 2 bases stayed unmatched. CDR1 and CDR2 (germline): SGHDT, YYEEEE. The CDR3 sequence is 13 residues long. CDR3 protein: CASSFRDSEKLFF. Here the CDR3 DNA reads TGTGCCAGCAGCTTCCGGGACAGTGAAAAACTGTTTTTT.

The J gene is TRBJ1-3, the V gene TRBV7-9, with TRBD1 matching over 7 bases. With V trimmed by 2 bases and J by 2 bases, 6 bases remained unmatched. Germline CDR1 and CDR2: SEHNR and FQNEAQ (reference sequence). The CDR3 length is 16 residues. The CDR3 reads CASSLRLQGTGNTIYF. The CDR3 bases are TGTGCCAGCAGCTTAAGACTACAGGGGACTGGAAACACCATATATTTT.

This rearrangement joins TRBV30 to TRBJ2-7; D might be TRBD2 (8 bases). V was clipped by 4 bases and J by 6 bases, with 16 bases between them. CDR3 length equals 13 residues. Germline CDR1 and CDR2: GTSNPN and SVGIG (reference sequence). The CDR3 DNA is TGTGCCTGGACCTACGGGAGGGGGCTCGAGCAGTACTTC. Translation: CAWTYGRGLEQYF.